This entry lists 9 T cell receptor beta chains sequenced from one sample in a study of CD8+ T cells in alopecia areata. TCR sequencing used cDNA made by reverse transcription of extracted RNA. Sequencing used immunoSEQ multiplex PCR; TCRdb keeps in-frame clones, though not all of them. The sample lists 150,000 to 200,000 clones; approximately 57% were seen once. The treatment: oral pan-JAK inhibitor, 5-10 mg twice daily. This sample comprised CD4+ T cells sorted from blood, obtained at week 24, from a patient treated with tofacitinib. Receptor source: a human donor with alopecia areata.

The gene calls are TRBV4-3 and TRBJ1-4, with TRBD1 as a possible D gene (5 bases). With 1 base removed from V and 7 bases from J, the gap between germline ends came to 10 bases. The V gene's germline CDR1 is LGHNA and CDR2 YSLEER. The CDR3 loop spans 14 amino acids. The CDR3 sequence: CASSQGGVGEKLFF. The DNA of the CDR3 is TGCGCCAGCAGCCAAGGAGGGGTCGGTGAAAAACTGTTTTTT.

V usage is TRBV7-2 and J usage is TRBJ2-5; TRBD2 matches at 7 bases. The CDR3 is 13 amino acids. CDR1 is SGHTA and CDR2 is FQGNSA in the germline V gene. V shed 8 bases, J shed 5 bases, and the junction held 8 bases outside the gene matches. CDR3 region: CASGGGVFETQYF. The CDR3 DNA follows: TGTGCCAGCGGGGGAGGGGTATTCGAGACCCAGTACTTC.

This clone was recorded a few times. The CDR3 region is CASSGSWGYEQYF. CDR3 nucleotide sequence: TGCGCCAGCAGCGGCTCCTGGGGCTACGAGCAGTACTTC. The chain uses TRBV5-1 and TRBJ2-7; no definite D call. Trimming shortened V by 4 bases and J by 3 bases, and 11 bases separated the two germline ends. Germline CDR1 SGHRS, CDR2 YFSETQ. CDR3 length: 13 residues.

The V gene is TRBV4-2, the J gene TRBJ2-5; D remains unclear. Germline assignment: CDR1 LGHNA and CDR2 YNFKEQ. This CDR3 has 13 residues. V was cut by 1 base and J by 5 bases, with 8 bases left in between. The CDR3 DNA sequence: TGTGCCAGCAGCCAAGGGTTCGGGGAGACCCAGTACTTC. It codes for CASSQGFGETQYF.

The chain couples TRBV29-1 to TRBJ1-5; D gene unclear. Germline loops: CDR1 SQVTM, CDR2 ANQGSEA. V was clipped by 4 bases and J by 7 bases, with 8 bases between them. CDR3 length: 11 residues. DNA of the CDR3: TGCAGCGTTGGAGACGGGCAGCCCCAGCATTTT. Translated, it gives CSVGDGQPQHF. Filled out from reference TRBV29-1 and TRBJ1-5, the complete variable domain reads SAVISQKPSRDICQRGTSLTIQCQVDSQVTMMFWYRQQPGQSLTLIATANQGSEATYESGFVIDKFPISRPNLTFSTLTVSNMSPEDSSIYLCSVGDGQPQHFGDGTRLSIL.

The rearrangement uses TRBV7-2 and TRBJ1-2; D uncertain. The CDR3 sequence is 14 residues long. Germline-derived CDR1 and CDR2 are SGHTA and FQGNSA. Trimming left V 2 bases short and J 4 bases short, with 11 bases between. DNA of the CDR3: TGTGCCAGCAGCTTATCGGCGGAAATCTATGGCTACACCTTC. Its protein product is CASSLSAEIYGYTF.

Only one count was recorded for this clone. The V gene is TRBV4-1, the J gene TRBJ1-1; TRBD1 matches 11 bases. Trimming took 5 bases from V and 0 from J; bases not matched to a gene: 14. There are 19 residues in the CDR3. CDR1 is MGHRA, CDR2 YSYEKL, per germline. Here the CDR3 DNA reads TGCGCCAGCAGCATACGGGACAGGGGGTCGTCGGGGATGAACACTGAAGCTTTCTTT. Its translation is CASSIRDRGSSGMNTEAFF.

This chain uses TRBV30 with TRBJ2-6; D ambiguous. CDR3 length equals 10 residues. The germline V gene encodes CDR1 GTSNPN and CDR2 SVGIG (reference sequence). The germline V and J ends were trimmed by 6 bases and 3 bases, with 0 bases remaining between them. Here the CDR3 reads CACGANVLTF. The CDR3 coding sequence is TGTGCCTGTGGGGCCAACGTCCTGACTTTC.

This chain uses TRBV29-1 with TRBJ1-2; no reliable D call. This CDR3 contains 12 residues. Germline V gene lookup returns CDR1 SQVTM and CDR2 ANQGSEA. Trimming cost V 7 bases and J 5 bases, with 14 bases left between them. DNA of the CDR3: TGCAGCGCTAATAACGCGGGTTATGGCTACACCTTC. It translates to CSANNAGYGYTF.